This T cell receptor (beta chain) was profiled in a study of T cell repertoires in cytomegalovirus infection. About the research overall: CMV epitopes in the study were HLA-C-restricted (recently identified) and HLA-B-restricted (well studied).

TCRdb ran MiXCR on the reads and lists one entry per CDR3 protein. The sample consists of about 890,000 distinct CDR3 sequences, around 30% of them appearing once. Points on this clonotype: Its target is unknown.

Study-level results: Using cumulative public TCR beta family frequency, the authors identified those who carried CMV together with the relevant HLA.

This sample comprised cultured CD8+ T cells from PBMCs, obtained from culture after CMV antigen stimulation. The sequence was obtained from a human donor in good health (CMV status not recorded). Some clones in this sample may be carry-over from other donors' samples.

CDR3 DNA sequence: TGTGCCAGCATATTGGAAGGGAACCTCAATCAGCCCCAGCATTTT. Protein sequence: CASILEGNLNQPQHF. The chain employs TRBV28 and TRBJ1-5; D gene uncertain. The germline V gene has CDR1 MDHEN and CDR2 SYDVKM. The CDR3 extends over 15 amino acids. V dropped 7 bases and J dropped 3 bases, with 16 bases sitting between them.